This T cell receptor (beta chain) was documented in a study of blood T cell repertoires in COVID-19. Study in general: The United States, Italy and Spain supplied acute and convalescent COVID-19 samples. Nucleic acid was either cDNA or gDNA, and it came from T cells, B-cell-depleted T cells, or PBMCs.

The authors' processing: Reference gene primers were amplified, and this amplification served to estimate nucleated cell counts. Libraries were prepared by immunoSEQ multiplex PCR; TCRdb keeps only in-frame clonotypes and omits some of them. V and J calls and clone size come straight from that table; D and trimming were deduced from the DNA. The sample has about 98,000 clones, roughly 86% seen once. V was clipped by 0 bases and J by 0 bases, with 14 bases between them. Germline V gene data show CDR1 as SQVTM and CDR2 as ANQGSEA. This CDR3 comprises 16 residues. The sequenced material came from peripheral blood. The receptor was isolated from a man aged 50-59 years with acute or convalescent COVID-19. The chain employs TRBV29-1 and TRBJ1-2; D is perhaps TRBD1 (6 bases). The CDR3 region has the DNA TGCAGCGTTGAAGATCGTGGGGGCTCCTCTAACTATGGCTACACCTTC. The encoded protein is CSVEDRGGSSNYGYTF.